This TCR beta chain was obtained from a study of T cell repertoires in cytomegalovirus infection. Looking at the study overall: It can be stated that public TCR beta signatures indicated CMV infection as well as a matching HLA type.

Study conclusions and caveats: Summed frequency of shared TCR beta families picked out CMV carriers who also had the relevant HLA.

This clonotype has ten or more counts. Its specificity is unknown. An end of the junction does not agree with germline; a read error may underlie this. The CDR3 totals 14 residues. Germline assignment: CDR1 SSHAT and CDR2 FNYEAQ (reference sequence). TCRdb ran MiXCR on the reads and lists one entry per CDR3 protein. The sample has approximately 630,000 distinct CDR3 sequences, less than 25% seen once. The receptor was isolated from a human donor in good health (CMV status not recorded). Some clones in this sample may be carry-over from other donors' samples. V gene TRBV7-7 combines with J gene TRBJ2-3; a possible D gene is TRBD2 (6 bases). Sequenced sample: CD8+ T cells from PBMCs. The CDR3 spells CASSDGGRTDTQYF. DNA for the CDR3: TGTGCTAGCAGCGACGGGGGTCGCACAGATACGCAGTATTTT.